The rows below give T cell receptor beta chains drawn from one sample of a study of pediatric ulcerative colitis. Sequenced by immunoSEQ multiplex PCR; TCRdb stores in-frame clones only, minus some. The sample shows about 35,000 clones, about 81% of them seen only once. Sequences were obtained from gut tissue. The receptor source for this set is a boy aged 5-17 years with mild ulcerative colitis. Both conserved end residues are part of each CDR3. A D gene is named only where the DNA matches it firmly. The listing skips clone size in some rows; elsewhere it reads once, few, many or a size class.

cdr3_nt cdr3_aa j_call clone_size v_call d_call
TGTGCCAGCTCACCGCTCGACCAGGTCAATTCACCCCTCCACTTT CASSPLDQVNSPLHF TRBJ1-6 . TRBV18 .
TGTGCCAGCAGCCAAGGGGGCGCCGGGGGTTGGAATAATTCACCCCTCCACTTT CASSQGGAGGWNNSPLHF TRBJ1-6 . TRBV5-4 TRBD1
TGTGCCAGCAGTGGGACAGGGGGCAATGAGCAGTTCTTC CASSGTGGNEQFF TRBJ2-1 . TRBV2 TRBD1
TGTGCCACCAGCAGAGAGCTATTTCGAACCTCCTACGAGCAGTACTTC CATSRELFRTSYEQYF TRBJ2-7 . TRBV15 .
TGTGCCAGCAGTTCGGCGGGATCTGGGGCCAACGTCCTGACTTTC CASSSAGSGANVLTF TRBJ2-6 . TRBV6-6 .
TGTGCCAGCAGCTTGTGGCAGGGGGCGGGCAATGAGCAGTTCTTC CASSLWQGAGNEQFF TRBJ2-1 . TRBV5-4 TRBD1
TGTGCCAGCAGTTCCTGGGGCTCTGGGGCCAACGTCCTGACTTTC CASSSWGSGANVLTF TRBJ2-6 . TRBV27 .
TGTGCCAGCAGCTTTGGTTACACTGAAGCTTTCTTT CASSFGYTEAFF TRBJ1-1 . TRBV7-9 .
TGTGCCAGCAGCAGAATCCGGGACAACTTTTATTTT CASSRIRDNFYF TRBJ2-3 . TRBV6-1 .
TGTGCCTGGAGTGCAGGGGGCTGGCGAAACACTGAAGCTTTCTTT CAWSAGGWRNTEAFF TRBJ1-1 . TRBV30 TRBD1
TGCGCCAGCAGCCAAGGACAGGGCCTCTCTGGAAACACCATATATTTT CASSQGQGLSGNTIYF TRBJ1-3 few TRBV4-1 TRBD1
TGTGCCAGCAGTCCCTGGCCGGGGAGCAATCAGCCCCAGCATTTT CASSPWPGSNQPQHF TRBJ1-5 . TRBV6-6 .
TGTGCCAGCACCCGACCGCCCTATGGCTACACCTTC CASTRPPYGYTF TRBJ1-2 . TRBV6-1 .
TGTGCCAGCAGTGACAGAGTCTCTGGAAACACCATATATTTT CASSDRVSGNTIYF TRBJ1-3 . TRBV25-1 .
TGTGCCAGCAGTGAATTGCAGACAGAGAACACTGAAGCTTTCTTT CASSELQTENTEAFF TRBJ1-1 . TRBV2 .
TGTGCCATCAGTGACCTGGGGGGGACAGGGAGGGACGAGCAGTACTTC CAISDLGGTGRDEQYF TRBJ2-7 . TRBV10-3 TRBD1
TGTGCCAGCAGCCACTATTGGCTTGAGAACGCTGAAGCTTTCTTT CASSHYWLENAEAFF TRBJ1-1 . TRBV4-2 .
TGCAGCGTTGCGGGGACAGCCGATCAGCCCCAGCATTTT CSVAGTADQPQHF TRBJ1-5 few TRBV29-1 TRBD1
TGTGCCAGCAGTAAAACGAACACCGGGGAGCTGTTTTTT CASSKTNTGELFF TRBJ2-2 . TRBV2 .
TGCGCCAGCAGCTTGCCCGGAGACTATGGCTACACCTTC CASSLPGDYGYTF TRBJ1-2 . TRBV5-1 .
TGTGCCAGCAGCTTGACCCCTAGCGGGGGGCCCTTCGTCAAAAACATTCAGTACTTC CASSLTPSGGPFVKNIQYF TRBJ2-4 . TRBV5-6 TRBD2
TGTGCCAGCAGCTTGCTCATCACAGATACGCAGTATTTT CASSLLITDTQYF TRBJ2-3 . TRBV5-8 .
TGCGCCAGCAGCACGGGGACTGAAGCTTTCTTT CASSTGTEAFF TRBJ1-1 . TRBV5-1 .
TGTGCCAGCAGCTTATCCCGGACTAGTAAGGATACGCAGTATTTT CASSLSRTSKDTQYF TRBJ2-3 . TRBV7-9 TRBD2
TGTACCCGGGACAGGGAGATCACTGAAGCTTTCTTT CTRDREITEAFF TRBJ1-1 few TRBV30 TRBD1
TGTGCCAGTGAGGGGGTTATCTCCTACGAGCAGTACTTC CASEGVISYEQYF TRBJ2-7 . TRBV2 .
TGTGCCACCGGGGGGGAGTACAATGAGCAGTTCTTC CATGGEYNEQFF TRBJ2-1 . TRBV10-3 TRBD2
TGTGCCAGCAGTGAGAAAAGGGACAGCACGTATGGCTACACCTTC CASSEKRDSTYGYTF TRBJ1-2 few TRBV6-1 TRBD1
TGCGCCAGCAGCCAAGGGATAGTAACAGGTCCTGAGCAGTTCTTC CASSQGIVTGPEQFF TRBJ2-1 . TRBV4-1 .
TGTGCCAGCAGAGGTGCCTACGAGCAGTACTTC CASRGAYEQYF TRBJ2-7 . TRBV5-8 .
TGTGCCAGCAGCTTAAGTCAGGCCTGGAGCTCCTACAATGAGCAGTTCTTC CASSLSQAWSSYNEQFF TRBJ2-1 . TRBV7-8 .
TGTGCCAGCAGCCCCGGGACTAGCGGGGGCCACACCTTCTTC CASSPGTSGGHTFF TRBJ2-1 few TRBV7-9 TRBD2
TGTGCCAGCAGCTTTAGTGCCTTGGGGTTCTGGACTGAAGCTTTCTTT CASSFSALGFWTEAFF TRBJ1-1 . TRBV7-8 .
TGTGCCAGCAGCTCGATAGCAGGGGTTTTCTATGGCTACACCTTC CASSSIAGVFYGYTF TRBJ1-2 . TRBV11-2 .
TGTGCCAGCAGCTTAGACAGGGACACCGGGGAGCTGTTTTTT CASSLDRDTGELFF TRBJ2-2 . TRBV7-2 .